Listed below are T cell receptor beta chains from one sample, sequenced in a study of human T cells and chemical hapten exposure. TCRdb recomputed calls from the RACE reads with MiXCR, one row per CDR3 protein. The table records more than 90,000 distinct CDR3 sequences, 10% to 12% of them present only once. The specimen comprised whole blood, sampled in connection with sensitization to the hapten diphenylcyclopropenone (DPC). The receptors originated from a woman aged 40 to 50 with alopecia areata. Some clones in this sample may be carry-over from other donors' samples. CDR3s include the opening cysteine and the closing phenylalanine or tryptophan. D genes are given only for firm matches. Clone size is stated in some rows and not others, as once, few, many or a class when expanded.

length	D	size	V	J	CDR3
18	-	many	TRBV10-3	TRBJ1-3	CAISESGAGLLSGNTIYF
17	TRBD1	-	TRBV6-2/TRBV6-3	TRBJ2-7	CAIKRAPPGQDSYEQYF
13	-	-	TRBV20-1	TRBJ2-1	CSASTLSYNEQFF
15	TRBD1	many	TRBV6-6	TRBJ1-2	CASTGGGLLNYGYTF
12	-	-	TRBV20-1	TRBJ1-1	CSARADSILAFF
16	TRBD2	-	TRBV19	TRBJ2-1	CASSPTSGSLYNEQFF
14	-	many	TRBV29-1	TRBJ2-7	CSVEGGWPEIEQYF
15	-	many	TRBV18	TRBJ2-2	CASSPKGRNTGELFF
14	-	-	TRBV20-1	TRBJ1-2	CSARDPGEVYGYTF
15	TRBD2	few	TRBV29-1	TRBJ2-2	CSVEEGLAGAGELFF
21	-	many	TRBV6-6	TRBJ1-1	CASVSDATAWRGRHKNTEAFF
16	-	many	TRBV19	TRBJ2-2	CASSIPSGANTGELFF
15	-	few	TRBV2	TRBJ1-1	CASSVQGIANTEAFF
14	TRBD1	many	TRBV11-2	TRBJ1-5	CASSSEGQGRPQHF
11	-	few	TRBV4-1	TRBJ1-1	CASSQGGTAFF
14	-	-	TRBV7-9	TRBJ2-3	CASSRRLDTDTQYF
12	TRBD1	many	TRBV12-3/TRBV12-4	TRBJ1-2	CASSTGGRGYTF
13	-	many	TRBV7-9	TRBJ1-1	CASPTGLNTEAFF
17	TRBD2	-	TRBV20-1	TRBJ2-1	CSAPGLAGGASYNEQFF
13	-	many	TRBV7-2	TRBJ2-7	CASSRDQTYEQYF
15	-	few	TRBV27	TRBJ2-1	CASSFGDRPYNEQFF
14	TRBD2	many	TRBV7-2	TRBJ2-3	CASSVSGYTDTQYF
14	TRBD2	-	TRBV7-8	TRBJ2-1	CASRRTSAYNEQFF
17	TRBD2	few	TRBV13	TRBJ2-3	CASSPGTSGGWTDTQYF
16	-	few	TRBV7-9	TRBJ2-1	CASSLDPPGPRTEQFF
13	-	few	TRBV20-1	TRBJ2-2	CSARVGNTGELFF
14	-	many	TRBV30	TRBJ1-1	CAWSVGWGNTEAFF
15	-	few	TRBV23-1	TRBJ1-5	CASSQSWGGNQPQHF
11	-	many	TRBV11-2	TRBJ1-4	CASSLEEKLFF
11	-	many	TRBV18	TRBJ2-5	CASSRGETQYF
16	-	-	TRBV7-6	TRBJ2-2	CASSLLGSSSTGELFF
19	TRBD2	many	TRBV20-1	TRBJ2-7	CSAPSALAGGPMSSYEQYF
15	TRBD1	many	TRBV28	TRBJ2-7	CASSSPQGPWSEQYF
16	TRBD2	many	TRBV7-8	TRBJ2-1	CASRSLAGSSYNEQFF
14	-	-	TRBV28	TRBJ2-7	CASSGPVPNYEQYF